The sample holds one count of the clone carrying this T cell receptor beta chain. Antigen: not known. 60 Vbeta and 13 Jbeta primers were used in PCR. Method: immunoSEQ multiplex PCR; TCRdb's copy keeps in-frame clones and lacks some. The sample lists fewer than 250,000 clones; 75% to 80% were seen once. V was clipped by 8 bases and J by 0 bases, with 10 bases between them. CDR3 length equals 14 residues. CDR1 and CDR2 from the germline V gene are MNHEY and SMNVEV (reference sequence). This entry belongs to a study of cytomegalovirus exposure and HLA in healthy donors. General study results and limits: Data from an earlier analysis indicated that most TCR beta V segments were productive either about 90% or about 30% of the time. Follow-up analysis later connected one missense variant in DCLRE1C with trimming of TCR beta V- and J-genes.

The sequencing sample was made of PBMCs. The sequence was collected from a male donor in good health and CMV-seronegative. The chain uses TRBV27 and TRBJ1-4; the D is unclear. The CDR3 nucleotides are TGTGCCAGCTCCTACAGTGCAACTAATGAAAAACTGTTTTTT. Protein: CASSYSATNEKLFF.